This T cell receptor (beta chain) was recorded in a study of blood T cell repertoires in COVID-19. Background on the study: Sources were T cells, B-cell-depleted T cells, or PBMCs; the material itself was cDNA or gDNA.

As originally analysed: The authors estimated nucleated cell counts from reference gene primer amplification. Sequencing was performed with immunoSEQ multiplex PCR; in TCRdb, only in-frame clones are kept and a portion is missing. V and J calls and clone size come straight from that table; D and trimming were deduced from the DNA. This sample has roughly 200,000 clones, with around nine tenths found just once. Germline V gene lookup returns CDR1 SNHLY and CDR2 FYNNEI. After removal of 11 bases from V and 1 base from J, the junction contained 10 bases not matched to a gene. The CDR3 has 15 residues. This sequence was found in a woman between 35 and 50 years old who had recovered from COVID-19. The specimen sequenced was peripheral blood. The chain is built from TRBV2 and TRBJ2-5; 10 positions agree with TRBD2. The CDR3 DNA sequence: TGTGCCGGGGCTAGCGGGAGAGGGGGCCAAGAGACCCAGTACTTC. Protein: CAGASGRGGQETQYF. Full variable domain (outside the CDR3, taken from reference TRBV2 and TRBJ2-5): EPEVTQTPSHQVTQMGQEVILRCVPISNHLYFYWYRQILGQKVEFLVSFYNNEISEKSEIFDDQFSVERPDGSNFTLKIRSTKLEDSAMYFCAGASGRGGQETQYFGPGTRLLVL.